The rows below give T cell receptor beta chains drawn from one sample of a study of breast tumors, draining lymph nodes, adjacent tissues. A single record per CDR3 protein comes from TCRdb applying MiXCR to the multiplex PCR reads. The sample shows approximately 210,000 distinct CDR3 sequences, about 34% of them seen only once. Specimen: axillary lymph node tissue. These receptor sequences come from a female donor with breast cancer. Some clones in this sample may be carry-over from other donors' samples. CDR3s include the opening cysteine and the closing phenylalanine or tryptophan. The D gene is left open where the match is weak. Clone size, where shown, is once, few, many, or a class for clones that have expanded.

>TRBV12-3/TRBV12-4|TRBJ2-2|-|-
CASSLRGGAGELFF
TGTGCCAGCAGTTTGAGGGGAGGCGCCGGGGAGCTGTTTTTT
>TRBV6-5|TRBJ2-7|few|TRBD2
CASSHKGSGLVEQYF
TGTGCCAGCAGTCATAAAGGTAGCGGGTTGGTCGAGCAGTACTTC
>TRBV20-1|TRBJ2-5|many|-
CSGMAGAETQYF
TGCAGTGGGATGGCGGGGGCGGAGACCCAGTACTTC
>TRBV11-2|TRBJ2-2|once|-
CASSLGIGAGELFF
TGTGCCAGCAGCTTAGGCATCGGGGCCGGGGAGCTGTTTTTT
>TRBV7-2|TRBJ2-3|many|TRBD2
CASTSSGSGLDTQYF
TGTGCCAGCACCTCTAGCGGGAGCGGGCTTGATACGCAGTATTTT
>TRBV7-9|TRBJ2-5|-|TRBD2
CASSSAGTSGNLETQYF
TGTGCCAGCAGCTCAGCCGGGACTAGCGGGAATCTCGAGACCCAGTACTTC
>TRBV6-1|TRBJ2-5|many|-
CASSDSRPEETQYF
TGTGCCAGCAGTGATTCAAGGCCAGAAGAGACCCAGTACTTC
>TRBV20-1|TRBJ2-6|many|-
CSARSVTGANVLTF
TGCAGTGCTAGAAGTGTTACTGGGGCCAACGTCCTGACTTTC
>TRBV18|TRBJ2-7|-|-
CASSPLKDYEQYF
TGTGCCAGCTCACCACTTAAGGACTACGAGCAGTACTTC
>TRBV25-1|TRBJ1-2|-|-
CASRENTANYGYTF
TGTGCCAGCAGAGAAAACACAGCTAACTATGGCTACACCTTC
>TRBV7-2|TRBJ1-4|-|TRBD1
CASSRDRGVDEKLFF
TGTGCCAGCAGCCGGGACAGGGGCGTGGATGAAAAACTGTTTTTT
>TRBV3-1|TRBJ1-4|few|TRBD1
CASSQGQPNEKLFF
TGTGCCAGCAGCCAGGGACAGCCTAATGAAAAACTGTTTTTT
>TRBV6-1|TRBJ2-1|many|-
CASSEMRGRNEQFF
TGTGCCAGCAGTGAAATGAGGGGTCGGAATGAGCAGTTCTTC
>TRBV19|TRBJ2-6|-|-
CASTPGTGANVLTF
TGTGCCAGTACTCCCGGGACAGGGGCCAACGTCCTGACTTTC
>TRBV25-1|TRBJ2-5|many|-
CAMRPSKLDLETQYF
TGTGCCATGCGGCCCAGTAAGCTAGACCTAGAGACCCAGTACTTC
>TRBV3-1|TRBJ1-4|few|-
CASSQDRGVKLFF
TGTGCCAGCAGCCAAGACAGGGGTGTAAAACTGTTTTTT
>TRBV19|TRBJ1-5|-|-
CAGSLERNQPQHF
TGTGCCGGTAGTCTAGAACGCAATCAGCCCCAGCATTTT
>TRBV7-6|TRBJ2-5|many|TRBD2
CASSGLAGETQYF
TGTGCCAGCAGCGGACTAGCGGGAGAGACCCAGTACTTC